This T cell receptor (beta chain) was captured in a study of T cell responses to AZD1222 COVID-19 vaccine (dated by TCRdb to the early 2020s). With respect to the entire study: AZD1222 recipients given second doses at about 4 weeks or at about 12 weeks were pooled, since spike-specific TCR depth and breadth were not found to differ between the two schedules. A total of just over 230 trial participants underwent TCR sequencing, of whom about 200 received two doses of AZD1222 and approximately 25 received two doses of the MenACWY control vaccine. Trial participants were enrolled by age into 18-55, 56-69 and 70-plus year subgroups, with 148, 28 and 57 TCR-sequenced participants respectively. General conclusions and limits of the study: Spike-specific TCR breadth and depth rose significantly after two AZD1222 doses compared with day 0 and with MenACWY recipients. Because no day 14 peak-response samples were available, the repertoires could be characterized only after the peak T cell response. Participants were mostly white British, with more females than males. The authors suggested clonal diversity may have been underestimated. The vaccine-associated CD4 TCRs covered the entire spike protein, and the dominant responses fell in regions 160-218 and 743-854. Nearly half of unique spike-specific TCRs reportedly recognized epitopes outside regions mutated in the B.1.351 and B.1.1.7 variants. Conclusions about previously exposed vaccinees were limited because only a handful of AZD1222 recipients were SARS-CoV-2 seropositive at baseline. In the small 56-69-year group, the increase in depth fell short of significance, most likely because of low power.

The CDR3 regions of human TCRbeta chains were analyzed by immunosequencing. In the original analysis: Repertoire TCRs were checked for matches against a reference library of SARS-CoV-2-specific TCRs that had been generated using the MIRA antigen-specificity platform. Breadth was defined as the fraction of unique TCRs that were SARS-CoV-2-associated. Depth was defined as the fraction of total T cells that were SARS-CoV-2-associated. Using the MIRA data, every spike-specific TCR was mapped to the spike region that the TCR reacted to and assigned to either a CD4 or a CD8 class. Log10-transformed breadth and depth values were compared by one-way ANOVA with Sidak's multiple comparisons tests. TCRdb retrieved this table from immuneACCESS and kept in-frame rearrangements only. Not all clones are present; in checked studies, unresolved V genes account for under half, and no reason is known for the remainder. That table furnishes V, J and clone size, whereas the DNA furnished D and trimming. This sample lists about 92,000 clones; 91% were detected once. The ten largest clones take up around 8% of the sample.

The label giving this sample's time point can be read as: baseline before first vaccination. Vaccinee samples came from UK trials COV001 and COV002, including a single-blind randomized controlled phase 2/3 trial of AZD1222 (ChAdOx1 nCoV-19) in healthy adults. For TCRbeta chain sequencing, PBMC samples from trial participants were taken at day 0 and at day 28 after the second dose. CDR1 and CDR2, per the germline V gene, are SGHTA and FQGNSA. Cut back by 3 bases and 7 bases, the V and J ends lie 16 bases apart. Including the terminal cysteine and phenylalanine, the CDR3 comprises 16 residues. The kept DNA is CDR3 alone, 48 bases in frame from the first base. Comments on this clone: The antigen it binds to is not known. No base quality values were provided; no much bigger clone lies one nucleotide off.

The sample was peripheral blood, taken on day 0 of AZD1222 vaccination. The chain was built from TRBV7-2 and TRBJ1-6; perhaps TRBD1 is the D gene, with 6 bases matching. The receptor was isolated from an adult in good health. The CDR3 protein: CASSLVSGQLNSPLHF. Read as DNA, the sequence is TGTGCCAGCAGCTTGGTGTCAGGACAGCTAAATTCACCCCTCCACTTT.